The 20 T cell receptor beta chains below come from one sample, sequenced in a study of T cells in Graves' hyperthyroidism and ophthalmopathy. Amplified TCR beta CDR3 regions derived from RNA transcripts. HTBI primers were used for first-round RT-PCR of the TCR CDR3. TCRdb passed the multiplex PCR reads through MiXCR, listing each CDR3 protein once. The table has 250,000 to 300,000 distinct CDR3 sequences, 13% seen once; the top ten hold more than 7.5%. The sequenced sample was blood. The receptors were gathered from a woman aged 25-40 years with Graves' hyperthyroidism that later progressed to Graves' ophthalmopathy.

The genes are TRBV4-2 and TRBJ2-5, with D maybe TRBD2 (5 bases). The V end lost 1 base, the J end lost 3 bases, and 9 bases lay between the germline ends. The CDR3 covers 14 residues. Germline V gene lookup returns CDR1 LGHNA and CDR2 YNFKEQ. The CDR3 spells CASSQVFGKETQYF. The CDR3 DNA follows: TGTGCCAGCAGCCAAGTTTTCGGGAAAGAGACCCAGTACTTC.

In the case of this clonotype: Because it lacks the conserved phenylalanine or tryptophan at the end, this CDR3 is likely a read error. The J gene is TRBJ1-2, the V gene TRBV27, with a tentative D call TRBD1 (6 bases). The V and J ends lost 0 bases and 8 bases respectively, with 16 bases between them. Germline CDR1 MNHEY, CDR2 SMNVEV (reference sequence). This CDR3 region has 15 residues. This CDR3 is CASSLSNEGVWGYTS. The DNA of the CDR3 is TGTGCCAGCAGTTTATCGAACGAGGGGGTCTGGGGCTACACCTCC.

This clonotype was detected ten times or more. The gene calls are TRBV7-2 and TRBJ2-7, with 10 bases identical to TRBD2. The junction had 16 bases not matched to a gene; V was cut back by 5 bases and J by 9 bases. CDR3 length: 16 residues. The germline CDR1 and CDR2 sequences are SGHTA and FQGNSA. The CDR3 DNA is TGTGCCAGCAGCCATTTAGCGGGAGGACCCTCCCTCTGGCAGTACTTC. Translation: CASSHLAGGPSLWQYF.

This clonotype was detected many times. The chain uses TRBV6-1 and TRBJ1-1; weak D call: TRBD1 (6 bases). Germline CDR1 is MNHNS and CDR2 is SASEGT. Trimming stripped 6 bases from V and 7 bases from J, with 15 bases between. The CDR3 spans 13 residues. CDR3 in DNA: TGTGCCAGCAGGGACAGCTATAAAGTTGAAGCTTTCTTT. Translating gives CASRDSYKVEAFF.

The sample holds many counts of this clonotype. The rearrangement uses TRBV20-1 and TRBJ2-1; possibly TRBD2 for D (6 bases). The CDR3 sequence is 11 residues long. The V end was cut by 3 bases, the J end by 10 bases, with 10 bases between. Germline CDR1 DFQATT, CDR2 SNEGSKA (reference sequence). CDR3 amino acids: CSARRLGEQFF. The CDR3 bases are TGCAGTGCTAGGCGACTAGGAGAGCAGTTCTTC.

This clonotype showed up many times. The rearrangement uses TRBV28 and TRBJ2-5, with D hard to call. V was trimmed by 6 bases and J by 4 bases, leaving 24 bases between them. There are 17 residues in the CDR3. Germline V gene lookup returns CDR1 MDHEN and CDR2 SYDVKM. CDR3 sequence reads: CASRPATGPLVGETQYF. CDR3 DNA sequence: TGTGCCAGCAGACCCGCCACCGGGCCACTTGTGGGAGAGACCCAGTACTTC.

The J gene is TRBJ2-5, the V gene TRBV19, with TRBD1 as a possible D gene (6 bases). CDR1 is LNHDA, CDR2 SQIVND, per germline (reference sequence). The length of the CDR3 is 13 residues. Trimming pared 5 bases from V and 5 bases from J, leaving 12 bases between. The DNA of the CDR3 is TGTGCCAGTAGTGCCCATAGGGGGGAGACCCAGTACTTC. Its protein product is CASSAHRGETQYF.

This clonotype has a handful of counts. CDR3 loop: CASSGRALAGGRHNEQFF. CDR3 coding DNA: TGTGCCAGCAGCGGGAGGGCCTTAGCGGGAGGCCGCCACAATGAGCAGTTCTTC. The rearrangement uses TRBV5-5 and TRBJ2-1; 10 bases align to TRBD2. The germline V gene encodes CDR1 SGHKS and CDR2 YYEKEE (reference sequence). The CDR3 extends over 18 amino acids. V was pared by 4 bases and J by 5 bases, with 15 bases of the junction left unmatched.

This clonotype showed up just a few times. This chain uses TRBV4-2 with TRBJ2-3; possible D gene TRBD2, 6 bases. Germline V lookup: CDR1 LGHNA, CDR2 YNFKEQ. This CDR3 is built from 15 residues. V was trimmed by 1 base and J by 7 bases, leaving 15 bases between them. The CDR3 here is CASSQGETGANTQYF. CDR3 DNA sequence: TGTGCCAGCAGCCAAGGGGAAACGGGAGCTAATACGCAGTATTTT.

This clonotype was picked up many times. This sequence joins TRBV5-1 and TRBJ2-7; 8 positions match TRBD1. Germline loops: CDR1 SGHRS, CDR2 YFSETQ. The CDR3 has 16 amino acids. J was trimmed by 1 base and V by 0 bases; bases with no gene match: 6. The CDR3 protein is CASSLEGQEASYEQYF. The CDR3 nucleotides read TGCGCCAGCAGCTTGGAGGGACAGGAAGCATCCTACGAGCAGTACTTC.

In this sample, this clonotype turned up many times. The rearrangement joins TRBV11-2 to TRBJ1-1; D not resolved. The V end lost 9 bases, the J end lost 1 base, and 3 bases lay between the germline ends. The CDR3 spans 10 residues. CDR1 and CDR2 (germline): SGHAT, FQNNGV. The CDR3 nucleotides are TGTGCCAGTTCGAACACTGAAGCTTTCTTT. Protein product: CASSNTEAFF. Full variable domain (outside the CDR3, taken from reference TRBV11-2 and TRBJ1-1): EAGVAQSPRYKIIEKRQSVAFWCNPISGHATLYWYQQILGQGPKLLIQFQNNGVVDDSQLPKDRFSAERLKGVDSTLKIQPAKLEDSAVYLCASSNTEAFFGQGTRLTVV.

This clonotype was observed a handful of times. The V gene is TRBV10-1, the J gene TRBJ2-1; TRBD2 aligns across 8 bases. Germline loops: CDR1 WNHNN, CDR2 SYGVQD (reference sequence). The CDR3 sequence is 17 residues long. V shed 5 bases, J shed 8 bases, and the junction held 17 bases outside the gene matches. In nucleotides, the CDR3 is TGCGCCAGCAGTAGGGGGGGCGGGAGGCTCCTTATGGATGAGCAGTTCTTC. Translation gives CASSRGGGRLLMDEQFF.

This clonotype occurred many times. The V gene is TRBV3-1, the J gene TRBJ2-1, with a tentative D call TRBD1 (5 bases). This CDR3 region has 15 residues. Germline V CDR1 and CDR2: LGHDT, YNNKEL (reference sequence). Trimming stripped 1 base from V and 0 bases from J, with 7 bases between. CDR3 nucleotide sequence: TGTGCCAGCAGCCAAGGCAGGGTCTCCTACAATGAGCAGTTCTTC. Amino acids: CASSQGRVSYNEQFF.

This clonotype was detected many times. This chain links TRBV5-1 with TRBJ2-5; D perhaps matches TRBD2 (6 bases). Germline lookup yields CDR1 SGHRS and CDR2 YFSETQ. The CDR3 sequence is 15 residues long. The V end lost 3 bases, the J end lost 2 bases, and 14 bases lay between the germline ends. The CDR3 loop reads CASSSAASAQETQYF. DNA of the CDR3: TGCGCCAGCAGCTCGGCCGCTAGCGCTCAAGAGACCCAGTACTTC.

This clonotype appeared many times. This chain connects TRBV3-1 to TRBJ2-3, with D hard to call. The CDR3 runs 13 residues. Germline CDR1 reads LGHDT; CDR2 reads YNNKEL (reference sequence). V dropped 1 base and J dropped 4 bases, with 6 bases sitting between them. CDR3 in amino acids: CASSQVVSDTQYF. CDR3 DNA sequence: TGTGCCAGCAGCCAAGTAGTGTCAGATACGCAGTATTTT.

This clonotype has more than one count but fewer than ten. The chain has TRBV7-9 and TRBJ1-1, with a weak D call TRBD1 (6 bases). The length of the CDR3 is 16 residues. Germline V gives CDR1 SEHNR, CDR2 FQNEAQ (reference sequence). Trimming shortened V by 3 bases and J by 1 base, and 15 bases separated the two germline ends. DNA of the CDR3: TGTGCCAGCAGCTTCCCAGGGGTTGTTGAGAACACTGAAGCTTTCTTT. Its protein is CASSFPGVVENTEAFF. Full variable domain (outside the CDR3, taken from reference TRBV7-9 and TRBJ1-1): DTGVSQNPRHKITKRGQNVTFRCDPISEHNRLYWYRQTLGQGPEFLTYFQNEAQLEKSRLLSDRFSAERPKGSFSTLEIQRTEQGDSAMYLCASSFPGVVENTEAFFGQGTRLTVV.

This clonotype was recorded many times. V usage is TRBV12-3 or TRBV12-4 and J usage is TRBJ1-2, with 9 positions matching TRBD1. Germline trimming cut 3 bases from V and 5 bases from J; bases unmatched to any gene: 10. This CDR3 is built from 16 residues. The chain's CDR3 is CASSLDPDRGMYGYTF. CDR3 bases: TGTGCCAGCAGTTTGGATCCAGACAGGGGGATGTATGGCTACACCTTC.

Here the CDR3 DNA reads TGTGCCACCAGTGATTTAGGGGGAGCTGAGCAGTTCTTC. Translation: CATSDLGGAEQFF. The chain uses TRBV24-1 and TRBJ2-1; perhaps TRBD1 as D (6 bases). The CDR3 runs to 13 residues. The V gene's germline CDR1 is KGHDR and CDR2 SFDVKD. Trimming removed 1 base from V and 9 bases from J, with 9 bases in between.

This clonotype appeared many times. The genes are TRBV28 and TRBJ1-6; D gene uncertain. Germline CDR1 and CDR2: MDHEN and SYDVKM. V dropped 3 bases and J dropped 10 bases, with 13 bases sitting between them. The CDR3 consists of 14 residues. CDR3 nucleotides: TGTGCCAGCAGTTTCCGTTTGGACTACTCACCCCTCCACTTT. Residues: CASSFRLDYSPLHF.

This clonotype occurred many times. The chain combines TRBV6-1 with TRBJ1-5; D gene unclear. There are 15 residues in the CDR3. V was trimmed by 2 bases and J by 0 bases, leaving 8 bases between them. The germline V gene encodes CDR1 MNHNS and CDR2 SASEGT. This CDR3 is CASSEIAISNQPQHF. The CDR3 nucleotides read TGTGCCAGCAGTGAAATTGCAATTAGCAATCAGCCCCAGCATTTT.